This T cell receptor (beta chain) was captured by sequencing in a study of CD8 T cells in Susac syndrome. With 4 bases removed from V and 3 bases from J, the gap between germline ends came to 6 bases. CDR1 SNHLY and CDR2 FYNNEI come from the germline V gene. This CDR3 is 12 amino acids long. The RNA, roughly 0.45 to 1 ug, was put through reverse transcription using random hexamers. The authors amplified TCR beta CDR3 across 54 Vbeta and 13 Jbeta using immunoSEQ multiplex PCR. TCRdb reanalysed the immunoSEQ multiplex PCR reads using MiXCR and keeps one entry per CDR3 protein. The repertoire holds 160,000 or so distinct CDR3 sequences, with 92% as singletons.

Material for sequencing was CD4+ T cells from PBMCs. The sequence derives from a human donor in good health. The chain employs TRBV2 and TRBJ1-2; no reliable D call. The CDR3 loop is CASSVSDYGYTF. In nucleotides, the CDR3 is TGTGCCAGCAGTGTGTCCGACTATGGCTACACCTTC.